This T cell receptor (beta chain) was profiled in a study of blood T cell repertoires in COVID-19. About the research overall: Collection of acute and convalescent COVID-19 samples took place in the United States, Italy and Spain. Nucleic acid was either cDNA or gDNA, and it came from T cells, B-cell-depleted T cells, or PBMCs.

Original processing methods: The assay estimated nucleated cells by amplifying reference gene primers. Assay used: immunoSEQ multiplex PCR; TCRdb lists only in-frame clones, some missing. The D gene and trimming were derived from the DNA, and the V and J assignments and clone size from that table. The top ten clones hold roughly 1.4% of a sample with some 160,000 clones, 65% to 90% of them seen once. What was sequenced was peripheral blood. This sequence was found in a human donor in a cohort sampled during active COVID-19.

The CDR3 here is CASSWGQSYEQYF. The DNA for the CDR3 is TGTGCCAGCAGCTGGGGACAGTCCTACGAGCAGTACTTC. The chain combines TRBV5-5 with TRBJ2-7; 7 bases map to TRBD1. The CDR3 covers 13 residues. The V gene's germline CDR1 is SGHKS and CDR2 YYEKEE (reference sequence). With V trimmed by 3 bases and J by 1 base, 1 base remained unmatched. Variable domain in full (rest from reference TRBV5-5 and TRBJ2-7): DAGVTQSPTHLIKTRGQQVTLRCSPISGHKSVSWYQQVLGQGPQFIFQYYEKEERGRGNFPDRFSARQFPNYSSELNVNALLLGDSALYLCASSWGQSYEQYFGPGTRLTVT.